This TCR beta chain derives from a study of blood T cell repertoires in COVID-19. Overall study: Material from acute and convalescent COVID-19 was sourced from the United States, Italy and Spain. From T cells, B-cell-depleted T cells, or PBMCs came the material, which was cDNA or gDNA.

Seattle patient enrollment occurred during active infection, with longitudinal follow-up thereafter. Germline values: CDR1 SGHTA, CDR2 FQGNSA. The V end lost 0 bases, the J end lost 2 bases, and 14 bases lay between the germline ends. The CDR3 is made up of 16 amino acids. In the study's own analysis: Reference gene primer amplification gave estimated nucleated cell counts. Produced via immunoSEQ multiplex PCR; TCRdb's table is partial and in-frame only. For V, J and clone size, that table is used; D and trimming come from the DNA. There are hundreds of thousands of clones in the sample; about 83% occur only once, and 1.3% lies in the top ten.

The clonotype comes from a woman in her twenties or thirties with COVID-19, enrolled during active disease. The sample was peripheral blood. V gene TRBV7-2 combines with J gene TRBJ2-7; D possibly corresponds to TRBD1 (5 bases). The CDR3 protein is CASSLASQGITYEQYF. The CDR3 DNA reads as TGTGCCAGCAGCTTAGCATCGCAGGGAATCACCTACGAGCAGTACTTC.